This entry lists 10 T cell receptor beta chains sequenced from one sample in a study of human T cells and chemical hapten exposure. This sample's time point: pre-sensitization, week 0. Treatment defined: therapeutic diphenylcyclopropenone sensitization with weekly scalp DPC. Each CDR3 protein gets one entry after TCRdb re-called the RACE reads with MiXCR. The table has 270,000 or so distinct CDR3 sequences, just under 8% seen once; the top ten hold 1.2%. The sequenced sample was whole blood, obtained in connection with sensitization to the hapten diphenylcyclopropenone (DPC). The receptor source for this set is a man younger than 35 with alopecia areata. Some clones in this sample may be carry-over from other donors' samples.

The V and J genes are TRBV5-5 and TRBJ1-2; tentatively, D is TRBD1 (6 bases). This CDR3 region has 15 residues. Trimming took 7 bases from V and 2 from J, leaving 18 bases between them. Germline V gives CDR1 SGHKS, CDR2 YYEKEE (reference sequence). The CDR3 region is CASGGRGSANYGYTF. As DNA, the CDR3 is TGTGCCAGCGGGGGCCGTGGATCCGCAAACTATGGCTACACCTTC.

The genes are TRBV9 and TRBJ1-4, with 11 bases matching TRBD1. Germline loops: CDR1 SGDLS, CDR2 YYNGEE. Trimming took 1 base from V and 4 from J; bases not matched to a gene: 3. This CDR3 is 16 amino acids long. CDR3 sequence: CASSVLGQGDNEKLFF. CDR3 DNA: TGTGCCAGCAGCGTACTGGGACAGGGGGATAATGAAAAACTGTTTTTT.

At least ten counts were recorded for this clonotype. V gene TRBV10-3 combines with J gene TRBJ2-6; D remains ambiguous. Per germline, CDR1 ENHRY and CDR2 SYGVKD. The CDR3 has 13 amino acids. V shed 11 bases and J shed 0 bases, with 8 bases lying between them. CDR3: CAAHDSGANVLTF. The DNA of the CDR3 is TGTGCCGCGCATGACTCTGGGGCCAACGTCCTGACTTTC.

This clonotype turned up a few times. This sequence joins TRBV5-1 and TRBJ1-2; D is perhaps TRBD1 (5 bases). The CDR3 extends over 12 amino acids. CDR1 and CDR2 (germline): SGHRS, YFSETQ. Trimming took 6 bases from V and 10 from J, leaving 16 bases between them. The CDR3 DNA reads as TGCGCCAGCATGGGAGACAGAGCTTCCTACACCTTC. This sequence encodes CASMGDRASYTF.

V is TRBV20-1 and J is TRBJ2-1; possible D gene TRBD1, 5 bases. The V end was cut by 7 bases, the J end by 4 bases, with 20 bases between. The germline CDR1 and CDR2 sequences are DFQATT and SNEGSKA (reference sequence). This CDR3 spans 15 amino acids. CDR3 in amino acids: CSVRSRGQAYNEQFF. CDR3 sequence (DNA): TGCAGTGTTAGGAGTAGGGGCCAGGCATACAATGAGCAGTTCTTC.

The V call is TRBV7-2, the J call TRBJ2-1, with 7 bases aligning to TRBD2. The CDR3 runs to 15 residues. The V segment lost 1 base and the J segment 7 bases; nucleotides outside the gene matches: 7. CDR1 and CDR2 (germline): SGHTA, FQGNSA. In DNA, the CDR3 is TGTGCCAGCAGCTTAGACGGACTAGAGTGGAATGAGCAGTTCTTC. It specifies CASSLDGLEWNEQFF.

This clonotype was seen a handful of times. This chain links TRBV5-5 with TRBJ1-6; 9 bases align to TRBD1. J was trimmed by 7 bases and V by 0 bases; bases with no gene match: 2. The CDR3 spans 15 residues. CDR1 and CDR2 (germline): SGHKS, YYEKEE (reference sequence). CDR3 residues: CASSLVGQGNSPLHF. DNA of the CDR3: TGTGCCAGCAGCTTGGTAGGACAGGGGAATTCACCCCTCCACTTT.

This chain uses TRBV6-2 or TRBV6-3 with TRBJ1-1; no clear D. The CDR3 runs 16 residues. V was clipped by 6 bases and J by 4 bases, with 21 bases between them. Germline CDR1 is MNHEY and CDR2 is SVGEGT. The CDR3 spells CASRRSMGSWTTEAFF. The CDR3 region has the DNA TGTGCCAGCAGACGGTCGATGGGTAGCTGGACCACTGAAGCTTTCTTT.

The chain recombines TRBV12-5 with TRBJ1-6, with D possibly matching TRBD1 (6 bases). The CDR3 covers 18 residues. Germline CDR1 is LGHNT and CDR2 is FRNRAP. Between the trimmed V and J ends, which lost 0 bases and 11 bases, there was a span of 23 bases. This chain's CDR3 is CASGLVLQQQGIRAPLHF. The CDR3 DNA reads TGTGCTAGTGGTTTGGTACTACAGCAGCAGGGGATTAGAGCACCCCTCCACTTT.

This clonotype was counted many times. This chain joins TRBV28 and TRBJ2-3; 10 nucleotides agree with TRBD2. Trimming cost V 4 bases and J 3 bases; bases outside gene matches: 13. The CDR3 has 18 amino acids. CDR1 is MDHEN, CDR2 SYDVKM, per germline. CDR3: CASSSLRASGGPTDTQYF. The CDR3 nucleotides are TGTGCCAGCAGTTCCTTGCGGGCTAGCGGGGGACCTACAGATACGCAGTATTTT.